The next 11 T cell receptor beta chains were all read from a single sample in a study of response to subunit inactivated influenza vaccine. Using its own MiXCR run on the RT-PCR reads, TCRdb lists one record per CDR3 protein. Of hundreds of thousands of distinct CDR3 sequences in the sample, over 25% were seen once. The specimen was CD4+ T cells sorted from PBMCs, collected around 5 days after vaccination. These receptors all stem from a man in his forties or fifties who received an inactivated influenza vaccine.

This chain joins TRBV12-3 or TRBV12-4 and TRBJ2-2; no clear D gene. V lost 5 bases and J 8 bases, leaving 9 bases between the germline ends. The CDR3 has 12 amino acids. The CDR3 here is CASSIPPGELFF. The CDR3 DNA is TGTGCCAGCAGTATACCCCCGGGGGAGCTGTTTTTT.

J is TRBJ2-3 and V is TRBV28; 8 bases are a match to TRBD2. Germline V lookup: CDR1 MDHEN, CDR2 SYDVKM. This CDR3 has 14 amino acids. The J segment lost 2 bases and the V segment lost 8 bases, leaving 6 bases of the junction unmatched. CDR3 DNA sequence: TGTGCCAGCCTTAGCGGGACCCCCACAGATACGCAGTATTTT. Residues: CASLSGTPTDTQYF.

The chain has TRBV3-1 and TRBJ2-6; tentative D call: TRBD1 (6 bases). The CDR3 totals 15 residues. Trimming took 5 bases from V and 4 from J, leaving 12 bases between them. The germline V gene has CDR1 LGHDT and CDR2 YNNKEL (reference sequence). This CDR3 reads CASSNTGPGANVLTF. In DNA form, the CDR3 reads TGTGCCAGCAGCAACACAGGGCCCGGGGCCAACGTCCTGACTTTC.

This sequence joins TRBV11-2 and TRBJ2-7, with D perhaps TRBD2 (6 bases). This CDR3 has 15 amino acids. Germline-derived CDR1 and CDR2 are SGHAT and FQNNGV. The ends were cut back, 3 bases at V and 3 bases at J, with 15 bases in the middle. The CDR3 sequence is CASSFYRTIHYEQYF. The CDR3 DNA reads TGTGCCAGCAGCTTCTACCGGACTATCCACTACGAGCAGTACTTC.

This clonotype has a handful of counts. The chain uses TRBV6-2 or TRBV6-3 and TRBJ2-7, with 8 bases aligning to TRBD1. The germline V gene has CDR1 MNHEY and CDR2 SVGEGT. The V and J ends lost 1 base and 0 bases, in that order; junction bases with no gene match: 14. There are 19 residues in the CDR3. The CDR3: CASSYWTGRGTGVSYEQYF. The CDR3 DNA reads as TGTGCCAGCAGTTACTGGACAGGGAGAGGAACGGGAGTCTCCTACGAGCAGTACTTC.

The chain has TRBV18 and TRBJ2-7; TRBD2 matches at 15 bases. Losses at the gene ends were 6 bases for V and 5 bases for J; bases not matched to a gene: 17. The CDR3 covers 19 residues. Germline V gene data show CDR1 as KGHSH and CDR2 as LQKENI. As DNA, the CDR3 is TGTGCCAGCTCGCGGACTAGCGGGAGGGCCGGGTTACCCAGGGACGAGCAGTACTTC. It encodes CASSRTSGRAGLPRDEQYF. Full variable domain (outside the CDR3, taken from reference TRBV18 and TRBJ2-7): NAGVMQNPRHLVRRRGQEARLRCSPMKGHSHVYWYRQLPEEGLKFMVYLQKENIIDESGMPKERFSAEFPKEGPSILRIQQVVRGDSAAYFCASSRTSGRAGLPRDEQYFGPGTRLTVT.

This clonotype was counted between two and nine times. This chain connects TRBV12-3 or TRBV12-4 to TRBJ1-6, with TRBD1 matching over 7 bases. This CDR3 region has 14 residues. V lost 2 bases and J lost 8; bases outside the gene matches: 3. The chain's CDR3 is CASSLMGTDSPLHF. The CDR3 DNA follows: TGTGCCAGCAGTTTAATGGGGACAGATTCACCCCTCCACTTT.

The chain combines TRBV10-3 with TRBJ2-1; no reliable D call. This CDR3 has 12 amino acids. V was pared by 4 bases and J by 5 bases, with 6 bases between. CDR1 and CDR2 (germline): ENHRY, SYGVKD. CDR3 DNA sequence: TGTGCCATCAGTGGGCAGCACAATGAGCAGTTCTTC. It encodes CAISGQHNEQFF.

This sequence joins TRBV6-6 and TRBJ2-3; TRBD2 matches 7 bases. Germline CDR1 MNHNY, CDR2 SVGAGI (reference sequence). The V and J ends lost 7 bases and 2 bases, in that order; junction bases with no gene match: 3. The CDR3 length is 13 residues. The CDR3 here is CASTRLATDTQYF. CDR3 DNA: TGTGCCAGCACCAGACTAGCCACAGATACGCAGTATTTT.

The chain joins TRBV9 to TRBJ1-6, with D uncertain. Germline V CDR1 and CDR2: SGDLS, YYNGEE. This CDR3 spans 15 amino acids. Trimming shortened V by 1 base and J by 10 bases, and 15 bases separated the two germline ends. CDR3: CASSVSGEGFSPLHF. CDR3 nucleotide sequence: TGTGCCAGCAGCGTATCGGGAGAGGGTTTCTCACCCCTCCACTTT.

This clonotype was observed many times. The V and J genes are TRBV12-3 or TRBV12-4 and TRBJ2-7; TRBD2 is a possible D gene (5 bases). The CDR3 runs 13 residues. V was pared by 3 bases and J by 4 bases, with 10 bases between. The DNA for the CDR3 is TGTGCCAGCAGTTTGAGGGATGGATACGAGCAGTACTTC. Translated, it gives CASSLRDGYEQYF.